This T cell receptor (beta chain) derives from a study of T cell changes during pregnancy in multiple sclerosis. After removal of 5 bases from V and 2 bases from J, the junction contained 6 bases not matched to a gene. The CDR3 loop spans 16 amino acids. CDR1 PRHDT and CDR2 FYEKMQ come from the germline V gene (reference sequence). TCRdb's copy holds only in-frame clones and misses some; the assay was immunoSEQ multiplex PCR. Here the sample spans about 20,000 clones, 88% being singletons. The rearrangement joins TRBV13 to TRBJ2-1; 10 bases map to TRBD2. The receptor was derived from a female donor in good health, enrolled as a control in a pregnancy study. Source: CD8+ T cells from peripheral blood mononuclear cells, taken in the third trimester of pregnancy. CDR3 sequence reads: CASSRVTSGTYNEQFF. The CDR3 coding sequence is TGTGCCAGCAGCCGCGTTACTAGCGGGACCTACAATGAGCAGTTCTTC.